The 25 T cell receptor beta chains given below trace back to one sample, sequenced in a study of identical twins. TCRdb reprocessed the 5' RACE reads with MiXCR, giving one entry per CDR3 protein. The data show 1.5 million to 2 million distinct CDR3 sequences, roughly a third seen once. The specimen sequenced was cord blood. These receptors originate from a newborn girl in good health.

The genes are TRBV13 and TRBJ2-4; 8 bases line up with TRBD1. After removal of 3 bases from V and 6 bases from J, the junction contained 7 bases not matched to a gene. Germline-derived CDR1 and CDR2 are PRHDT and FYEKMQ (reference sequence). The CDR3 loop spans 15 amino acids. The CDR3 loop is CASSFGQGALNIQYF. DNA for the CDR3: TGTGCCAGCAGCTTTGGGCAGGGGGCATTAAACATTCAGTACTTC.

The J gene is TRBJ2-1, the V gene TRBV7-6, with D possibly matching TRBD2 (6 bases). This CDR3 spans 15 amino acids. The V gene's germline CDR1 is SGHVS and CDR2 FNYEAQ. V shed 5 bases and J shed 2 bases, with 13 bases lying between them. The CDR3 nucleotides read TGTGCCAGCAGCACTAGCCGCTCCCCCTACAATGAGCAGTTCTTC. This sequence encodes CASSTSRSPYNEQFF. The whole variable domain, remainder taken from reference TRBV7-6 and TRBJ2-1, is GAGVSQSPRYKVTKRGQDVALRCDPISGHVSLYWYRQALGQGPEFLTYFNYEAQQDKSGLPNDRFSAERPEGSISTLTIQRTEQRDSAMYRCASSTSRSPYNEQFFGPGTRLTVL.

The chain carries TRBV20-1 and TRBJ2-5; weak D call: TRBD1 (6 bases). Germline V gene data show CDR1 as DFQATT and CDR2 as SNEGSKA (reference sequence). V was shortened by 5 bases and J by 11 bases, with 21 bases between the two germline ends. The CDR3 consists of 13 residues. The CDR3 is CSAPRGAKNEQYF. The CDR3 DNA is TGCAGTGCTCCCAGGGGCGCAAAGAATGAGCAGTACTTC.

The chain couples TRBV20-1 to TRBJ1-1; D gene uncertain. The CDR3 totals 13 residues. Deletions cut 5 bases from V and 1 base from J, with 11 bases between. Germline assignment: CDR1 DFQATT and CDR2 SNEGSKA (reference sequence). The DNA of the CDR3 is TGCAGTGCTGGGGATCCGGAGAACACTGAAGCTTTCTTT. Encoded protein: CSAGDPENTEAFF.

In its sample, this clonotype was seen a few times. V usage is TRBV12-3 or TRBV12-4 and J usage is TRBJ2-7, with 11 bases aligning to TRBD2. With V trimmed by 1 base and J by 0 bases, 11 bases remained unmatched. This CDR3 region has 19 residues. CDR3 coding DNA: TGTGCCAGCAGTTTAGTGGGGACTAGCGGCACAGGCATCTCCTACGAGCAGTACTTC. Residues: CASSLVGTSGTGISYEQYF.

As to this clonotype: Because it lacks the conserved phenylalanine or tryptophan at the end, this CDR3 is likely a read error. The chain combines TRBV7-6 with TRBJ2-3; no definite D call. Trimming removed 1 base from V and 0 bases from J, with 8 bases in between. The CDR3 totals 15 residues. Germline CDR1 SGHVS, CDR2 FNYEAQ. The DNA for the CDR3 is TGTGCCAGCAGCTTAGTGCGCAGGAGCACAGATACGCAGTATTTG. It specifies CASSLVRRSTDTQYL.

A few counts support this clonotype. This sequence joins TRBV9 and TRBJ2-7; possibly TRBD1 for D (6 bases). The CDR3 is made up of 14 amino acids. V was trimmed by 3 bases and J by 3 bases, leaving 13 bases between them. Germline CDR1 SGDLS, CDR2 YYNGEE. The CDR3 is CASSDAGVSYEQYF. The CDR3 nucleotides read TGTGCCAGCAGCGATGCAGGGGTCAGCTACGAGCAGTACTTC.

There are a few counts of this clonotype. The rearrangement joins TRBV20-1 to TRBJ2-7, with D unclear. The CDR3 runs 14 residues. The ends were cut back, 1 base at V and 1 base at J, with 11 bases in the middle. Germline CDR1 and CDR2: DFQATT and SNEGSKA (reference sequence). As DNA, the CDR3 is TGCAGTGCTAGAGCGGCGTCTCCTTCCTACGAGCAGTACTTC. Its protein is CSARAASPSYEQYF.

This clonotype was counted between two and nine times. The J gene is TRBJ2-1, the V gene TRBV20-1; weak D call: TRBD2 (5 bases). Trimming pared 5 bases from V and 8 bases from J, leaving 19 bases between. Germline CDR1 and CDR2: DFQATT and SNEGSKA (reference sequence). The CDR3 runs 14 residues. The CDR3 spells CSARRFRELDEQFF. CDR3 nucleotide sequence: TGCAGTGCTCGAAGATTCCGGGAACTCGATGAGCAGTTCTTC.

The chain employs TRBV10-1 and TRBJ2-5, with 9 positions matching TRBD1. The J call may not be correct, given that the DNA end is closer to TRBJ2-7. The germline V gene has CDR1 WNHNN and CDR2 SYGVQD (reference sequence). The CDR3 length is 16 residues. The CDR3 DNA reads as TGCGCCAGCAGCGGGCTCCGGGACAGGGTAGGCCACGAGCAGTACTTC. Amino acids: CASSGLRDRVGHEQYF.

This clonotype was counted only a few times. The chain employs TRBV27 and TRBJ1-6; maybe TRBD1 (6 bases). The V gene's germline CDR1 is MNHEY and CDR2 SMNVEV (reference sequence). V lost 4 bases and J 2 bases, leaving 15 bases between the germline ends. The CDR3 runs to 17 residues. The CDR3 DNA sequence: TGTGCCAGCAGTTGGGCTCCAGGGGAAACCTATAATTCACCCCTCCACTTT. This gives the protein CASSWAPGETYNSPLHF.

V usage is TRBV5-1 and J usage is TRBJ2-7, with D maybe TRBD2 (6 bases). The CDR3 is 17 residues long. V was pared by 0 bases and J by 3 bases, with 19 bases between. The germline V gene has CDR1 SGHRS and CDR2 YFSETQ. The CDR3: CASSLAFSTGVFYEQYF. CDR3 coding DNA: TGCGCCAGCAGCTTGGCCTTTTCGACGGGAGTGTTCTACGAGCAGTACTTC.

This chain links TRBV6-1 with TRBJ1-6; TRBD1 might be the D (6 bases). V lost 4 bases and J 7 bases, leaving 17 bases between the germline ends. The CDR3 spans 16 residues. The germline gives CDR1 MNHNS, CDR2 SASEGT. The CDR3 protein is CASSAPIRDTNSPLHF. DNA of the CDR3: TGTGCCAGCAGTGCTCCGATCCGGGACACCAATTCACCCCTCCACTTT.

This clonotype appeared a few times. The gene calls are TRBV7-2 and TRBJ1-1, with 9 bases lining up with TRBD1. V shed 5 bases, J shed 4 bases, and the junction held 11 bases outside the gene matches. Germline loops: CDR1 SGHTA, CDR2 FQGNSA. The length of the CDR3 is 16 residues. For the CDR3, the DNA is TGTGCCAGCAGCCGTCGACCGGGACAGGGAGGCACTGAAGCTTTCTTT. It codes for CASSRRPGQGGTEAFF.

The chain links TRBV2 to TRBJ2-2; no definite D call. The germline V and J ends were trimmed by 6 bases and 3 bases, with 8 bases remaining between them. There are 13 residues in the CDR3. CDR1 and CDR2 (germline): SNHLY, FYNNEI. The CDR3 DNA is TGTGCCAGCAGCCCTGGACACACCGGGGAGCTGTTTTTT. Translation: CASSPGHTGELFF.

This clonotype turned up a few times. J is TRBJ2-7 and V is TRBV7-2; TRBD2 is a possible D gene (5 bases). Trimming cost V 3 bases and J 4 bases, with 16 bases left between them. The CDR3 sequence is 15 residues long. In germline, CDR1 is SGHTA, CDR2 FQGNSA. The CDR3 loop is CASSFRARGRYEQYF. The CDR3 DNA sequence: TGTGCCAGCAGCTTCCGGGCCCGGGGTCGTTACGAGCAGTACTTC.

In this sample, this clonotype turned up a few times. J is TRBJ1-5 and V is TRBV28, with D possibly TRBD1 on 5 matching bases. This CDR3 has 16 residues. Germline V CDR1 and CDR2: MDHEN, SYDVKM. V dropped 6 bases and J dropped 1 base, with 16 bases sitting between them. The CDR3 here is CASSSNSGPSNQPQHF. For the CDR3, the DNA is TGTGCCAGCAGCTCTAACTCGGGACCGAGCAATCAGCCCCAGCATTTT.

The table lists this clonotype with a few counts. This chain connects TRBV20-1 to TRBJ2-1, with D possibly TRBD2 on 5 matching bases. The germline CDR1 and CDR2 sequences are DFQATT and SNEGSKA (reference sequence). This CDR3 is 11 amino acids long. The V end lost 1 base, the J end lost 8 bases, and 6 bases lay between the germline ends. CDR3 region: CSARAGYEQFF. The CDR3 coding sequence is TGCAGTGCTAGAGCGGGGTATGAGCAGTTCTTC.

Only a few counts were recorded for this clonotype. This chain connects TRBV24-1 to TRBJ2-7; 11 nucleotides line up with TRBD2. The CDR3 contains 15 residues. The ends lost 7 bases at V and 2 bases at J; junction bases unmatched: 6. From germline, CDR1 is KGHDR and CDR2 SFDVKD. CDR3 bases: TGTGCCACCAGCCCAGGACTAGCGGGCACCTACGAGCAGTACTTC. Its protein product is CATSPGLAGTYEQYF.

The CDR3 nucleotides read TGCAGTGCTAGAGTACCAGGGAACACAGATACGCAGTATTTT. This translates into CSARVPGNTDTQYF. The genes are TRBV20-1 and TRBJ2-3, with D tentatively TRBD1 (5 bases). Germline-derived CDR1 and CDR2 are DFQATT and SNEGSKA (reference sequence). Trimming took 1 base from V and 2 from J, leaving 10 bases between them. The CDR3 spans 14 residues.

This clonotype showed up just a few times. This chain joins TRBV20-1 and TRBJ2-5; possibly TRBD1 or TRBD2 for D (5 bases each). This CDR3 has 12 amino acids. CDR1 and CDR2 from the germline V gene are DFQATT and SNEGSKA (reference sequence). Between the trimmed V and J ends, which lost 6 bases and 4 bases, there was a span of 12 bases. The CDR3 region has the DNA TGCAGTGCCGGCCGTGGGGGAGAGACCCAGTACTTC. Amino acid sequence: CSAGRGGETQYF.

The V gene is TRBV20-1, the J gene TRBJ1-5; the match to TRBD1 covers 8 bases. Germline trimming cut 3 bases from V and 5 bases from J; bases unmatched to any gene: 3. The germline V gene has CDR1 DFQATT and CDR2 SNEGSKA (reference sequence). This CDR3 contains 13 residues. The CDR3 region is CSASDRGYQPQHF. The CDR3 DNA follows: TGCAGTGCTAGTGACAGGGGCTATCAGCCCCAGCATTTT.

A word on this clonotype: This sequence may be a read error, since a much larger clone differs from it by one base. V and J are TRBV29-1 and TRBJ2-1; 10 bases map to TRBD1. From germline, CDR1 is SQVTM and CDR2 ANQGSEA. This CDR3 has 15 residues. V was clipped by 6 bases and J by 4 bases; unmatched bases: 9. The CDR3 spells CSVAGQGVRYNEQFF. CDR3 bases: TGCAGCGTGGCCGGACAGGGGGTCAGGTACAATGAGCAGTTCTTC.

This sequence joins TRBV4-2 and TRBJ2-1; 8 bases align to TRBD2. CDR3 length: 16 amino acids. In germline, CDR1 is LGHNA, CDR2 YNFKEQ. The V segment lost 0 bases and the J segment 6 bases; nucleotides outside the gene matches: 7. The CDR3 nucleotides are TGTGCCAGCAGCCAAGATTCCACTAGCGGCTGCAATGAGCAGTTCTTC. This codes for CASSQDSTSGCNEQFF.

This clonotype was observed many times. The V gene is TRBV4-1, the J gene TRBJ2-4; weak D call: TRBD2 (6 bases). The CDR3 consists of 19 residues. The germline V gene has CDR1 MGHRA and CDR2 YSYEKL. Trimming stripped 2 bases from V and 3 bases from J, with 23 bases between. The chain's CDR3 is CASSQLQRVVLLGKNIQYF. CDR3 sequence (DNA): TGCGCCAGCAGCCAACTGCAGCGGGTGGTTTTGCTAGGCAAAAACATTCAGTACTTC.